These 22 T cell receptor beta chains were all obtained from the same sample, sequenced in a study of blood T cell repertoires in COVID-19. Measured with immunoSEQ multiplex PCR; TCRdb has only the in-frame clones, and not every one. The data contain fewer than 200,000 clones, about 75% of them singletons. Sequencing was carried out using peripheral blood. The source of these receptors is a woman in her 50s with active or convalescent COVID-19.

The chain couples TRBV4-2 to TRBJ1-3; maybe TRBD1 (6 bases). The CDR3 consists of 15 residues. V was clipped by 0 bases and J by 5 bases, with 11 bases between them. The germline gives CDR1 LGHNA, CDR2 YNFKEQ. The CDR3 spells CASSQDADSRNTIYF. Written as DNA, the CDR3 is TGTGCCAGCAGCCAAGATGCGGACAGCCGAAACACCATATATTTT.

This clone was seen once. The chain recombines TRBV11-3 with TRBJ2-2; TRBD1 matches 7 bases. CDR1 and CDR2 (germline): SGHNT, YENEEA. This CDR3 spans 15 amino acids. V trimming: 5 bases; J trimming: 3 bases; junction bases outside the gene matches: 6. The CDR3 spells CASSLWDRYTGELFF. The CDR3 nucleotides are TGTGCCAGCAGCCTCTGGGACAGATACACCGGGGAGCTGTTTTTT.

The chain links TRBV6-5 to TRBJ2-7, with a possible D match to TRBD1 (6 bases). The CDR3 is made up of 14 amino acids. Per germline, CDR1 MNHEY and CDR2 SVGAGI. Deletions cut 5 bases from V and 1 base from J, with 12 bases between. In DNA form, the CDR3 reads TGTGCCAGCAGTCCGAACGGACAGTCCTACGAGCAGTACTTC. Residues: CASSPNGQSYEQYF.

The V call is TRBV30, the J call TRBJ2-1; 10 nucleotides agree with TRBD2. CDR3 length equals 13 residues. Trimming removed 6 bases from V and 10 bases from J; junction bases left unmatched: 9. CDR1 and CDR2 (germline): GTSNPN, SVGIG (reference sequence). CDR3 protein: CACLGQLAGEQFF. CDR3 nucleotides: TGTGCCTGCCTTGGACAACTAGCGGGGGAGCAGTTCTTC.

This clone was observed a handful of times. V is TRBV2 and J is TRBJ1-4; TRBD1 aligns across 7 bases. Germline V gene lookup returns CDR1 SNHLY and CDR2 FYNNEI. V shed 6 bases, J shed 2 bases, and the junction held 3 bases outside the gene matches. The CDR3 covers 14 residues. CDR3 DNA sequence: TGTGCCAGCAGGGGGACAGCCACTAATGAAAAACTGTTTTTT. This codes for CASRGTATNEKLFF.

The chain links TRBV6-5 to TRBJ1-6; 7 bases match TRBD1. This CDR3 spans 13 amino acids. CDR1 and CDR2 from the germline V gene are MNHEY and SVGAGI. V shed 6 bases and J 6 bases; nucleotides not matched to a gene: 2. The chain's CDR3 is CASRTGTNSPLHF. The CDR3, as DNA: TGTGCCAGCAGGACAGGGACTAATTCACCCCTCCACTTT.

In DNA form, the CDR3 reads TGTGCCAGCACCCGGGGGGGCTGGGACTACACCTTC. This codes for CASTRGGWDYTF. The chain employs TRBV6-5 and TRBJ1-2; D possibly corresponds to TRBD1 (6 bases). Germline-derived CDR1 and CDR2 are MNHEY and SVGAGI. The CDR3 has 12 amino acids. The ends were cut back, 7 bases at V and 10 bases at J, with 16 bases in the middle.

This chain uses TRBV1 with TRBJ2-5; the table's D call TRBD2 went unverified against the DNA. TRBV1 counts as a pseudogene. The CDR3 sequence is 14 residues long. The CDR3 coding sequence is TGCACCAGCAGCCAAGCGTTGGCGGAAGAGACCCAGTACTTC. Translating gives CTSSQALAEETQYF.

The V call is TRBV4-3, the J call TRBJ1-2, with 8 bases fitting TRBD1. This CDR3 spans 15 amino acids. The ends lost 3 bases at V and 1 base at J; junction bases unmatched: 4. Germline-derived CDR1 and CDR2 are LGHNA and YSLEER. The CDR3 coding sequence is TGCGCCAGCAGCCAGGGGGACAGGTATAACTATGGCTACACCTTC. Its protein is CASSQGDRYNYGYTF.

This sequence joins TRBV7-2 and TRBJ2-7; D perhaps matches TRBD1 (5 bases). Trimming pared 5 bases from V and 5 bases from J, leaving 13 bases between. This CDR3 comprises 13 residues. Germline V lookup: CDR1 SGHTA, CDR2 FQGNSA. CDR3 amino acids: CASSPSQGNEQYF. CDR3 nucleotides: TGTGCCAGCAGCCCCTCCCAGGGCAACGAGCAGTACTTC.

V gene TRBV7-2 combines with J gene TRBJ2-7; TRBD2 aligns across 9 bases. CDR3 length equals 14 residues. CDR1 is SGHTA, CDR2 FQGNSA, per germline. J lost 5 bases, V lost 4 bases, and 6 bases had no gene match. CDR3 bases: TGTGCCAGCAGCTGGCGGGAGGGGGTGGACGAGCAGTACTTC. This codes for CASSWREGVDEQYF.

J is TRBJ1-6 and V is TRBV5-1, with 9 bases identical to TRBD1. Germline CDR1 is SGHRS and CDR2 is YFSETQ. Trimming took 0 bases from V and 9 from J; bases not matched to a gene: 7. The CDR3 runs to 16 residues. This chain's CDR3 is CASSLGQGVSRSPLHF. The CDR3 coding sequence is TGCGCCAGCAGCTTGGGACAGGGGGTCTCTCGTTCACCCCTCCACTTT.

This sequence joins TRBV7-2 and TRBJ1-2, with TRBD1 matching over 11 bases. The length of the CDR3 is 16 residues. Trimming cost V 4 bases and J 8 bases; bases outside gene matches: 12. The germline gives CDR1 SGHTA, CDR2 FQGNSA. The CDR3 protein is CASSSTIPGQGDGYTF. As DNA, the CDR3 is TGTGCCAGCAGCTCAACCATCCCGGGACAGGGGGACGGCTACACCTTC.

The chain uses TRBV5-1 and TRBJ1-1; tentative D call: TRBD1 (6 bases). The CDR3 length is 14 residues. Germline V CDR1 and CDR2: SGHRS, YFSETQ. With 2 bases removed from V and 5 bases from J, the gap between germline ends came to 13 bases. The CDR3 DNA reads as TGCGCCAGCAGCTTAAAGGGGGTGAGGACTGAAGCTTTCTTT. Its translation is CASSLKGVRTEAFF. Looking up the rest from reference TRBV5-1 and TRBJ1-1 gives the full variable domain: KAGVTQTPRYLIKTRGQQVTLSCSPISGHRSVSWYQQTPGQGLQFLFEYFSETQRNKGNFPGRFSGRQFSNSRSEMNVSTLELGDSALYLCASSLKGVRTEAFFGQGTRLTVV.

This clone was counted between two and nine times. The CDR3 spells CASSRASGTNTGELFF. The CDR3 DNA follows: TGTGCCAGCAGTAGGGCTAGCGGTACGAACACCGGGGAGCTGTTTTTT. The chain employs TRBV6-6 and TRBJ2-2, with 7 bases matching TRBD2. CDR1 MNHNY and CDR2 SVGAGI come from the germline V gene (reference sequence). The CDR3 consists of 16 residues. J gave up 0 bases and V 5 bases, and 6 bases lay outside the gene matches.

This clone showed up just once. The J gene is TRBJ1-1, the V gene TRBV11-2; D is uncertain. V lost 4 bases and J 0 bases, leaving 9 bases between the germline ends. The length of the CDR3 is 14 residues. The germline gives CDR1 SGHAT, CDR2 FQNNGV. CDR3 region: CASSWGALNTEAFF. In DNA form, the CDR3 reads TGTGCCAGCAGCTGGGGAGCGCTGAACACTGAAGCTTTCTTT.

V usage is TRBV2 and J usage is TRBJ1-2; D gene unclear. Germline loops: CDR1 SNHLY, CDR2 FYNNEI. V was cut by 5 bases and J by 0 bases, with 7 bases left in between. CDR3 length equals 13 residues. For the CDR3, the DNA is TGTGCCAGCAGTATCCTAGCTAACTATGGCTACACCTTC. Protein: CASSILANYGYTF.

V is TRBV19 and J is TRBJ1-5, with D possibly TRBD1 on 6 matching bases. The CDR3 runs 14 residues. CDR1 is LNHDA and CDR2 is SQIVND in the germline V gene (reference sequence). The V gene lost 7 bases and the J gene lost 0 bases, with 10 bases spanning the gap. The CDR3 DNA reads TGTGCCAGTACCGAGGACAGTAGCAATCAGCCCCAGCATTTT. As protein: CASTEDSSNQPQHF.

The CDR3 DNA is TGTGCCAGCAGTTACGGGCAGTATCAGCCCCAGCATTTT. Its translation: CASSYGQYQPQHF. The chain recombines TRBV6-2 or TRBV6-3 with TRBJ1-5; no reliable D call. CDR3 length: 13 residues. Trimming pared 2 bases from V and 5 bases from J, leaving 7 bases between. Germline V gene lookup returns CDR1 MNHEY and CDR2 SVGEGT.

V and J are TRBV5-1 and TRBJ2-2, with D uncertain. Germline CDR1 and CDR2: SGHRS and YFSETQ. The V and J ends lost 0 bases and 0 bases respectively, with 6 bases between them. The CDR3 contains 15 residues. For the CDR3, the DNA is TGCGCCAGCAGCTTGGACAGCCCGAACACCGGGGAGCTGTTTTTT. It translates to CASSLDSPNTGELFF.

The rearrangement joins TRBV7-2 to TRBJ2-7, with 12 bases identical to TRBD2. The ends lost 8 bases at V and 7 bases at J; junction bases unmatched: 9. Germline values: CDR1 SGHTA, CDR2 FQGNSA. The length of the CDR3 is 14 residues. This chain's CDR3 is CASQASGGAREQYF. CDR3 sequence (DNA): TGTGCCAGCCAGGCTAGCGGGGGGGCACGTGAGCAGTACTTC.

This sequence joins TRBV19 and TRBJ1-2; TRBD1 is a possible D gene (5 bases). CDR1 and CDR2 (germline): LNHDA, SQIVND (reference sequence). V lost 6 bases to trimming and J lost 0 bases, with 17 bases between them. The CDR3 runs 16 residues. This CDR3 reads CASRGHRLQANYGYTF. DNA for the CDR3: TGTGCCAGTAGAGGACACAGATTACAAGCTAACTATGGCTACACCTTC.